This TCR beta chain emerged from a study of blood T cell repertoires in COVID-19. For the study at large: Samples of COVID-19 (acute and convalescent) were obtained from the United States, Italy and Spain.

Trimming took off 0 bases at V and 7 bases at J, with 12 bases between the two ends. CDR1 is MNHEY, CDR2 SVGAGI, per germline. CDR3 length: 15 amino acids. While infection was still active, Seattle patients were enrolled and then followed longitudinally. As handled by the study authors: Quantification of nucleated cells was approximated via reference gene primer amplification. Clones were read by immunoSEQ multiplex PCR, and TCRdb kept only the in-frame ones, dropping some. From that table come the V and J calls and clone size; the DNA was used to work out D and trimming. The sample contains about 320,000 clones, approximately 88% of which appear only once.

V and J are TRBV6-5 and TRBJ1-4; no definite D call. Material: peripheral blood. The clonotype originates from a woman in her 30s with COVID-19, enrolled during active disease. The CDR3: CASSYSKFRSEKLFF. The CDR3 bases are TGTGCCAGCAGTTACTCGAAATTTAGGAGTGAAAAACTGTTTTTT.